This T cell receptor (beta chain) derives from a study of cytomegalovirus exposure and HLA in healthy donors. The PCR contained 60 Vbeta and 13 Jbeta primers. Produced via immunoSEQ multiplex PCR; TCRdb's table is partial and in-frame only. Of about 150,000 clones in the sample, less than 85% were seen once. As regards this clone: Its antigen is still unknown.

The germline CDR1 and CDR2 sequences are SEHNR and FQNEAQ (reference sequence). This CDR3 is built from 15 residues. Trimming shortened V by 4 bases and J by 1 base, and 11 bases separated the two germline ends. Study-wide results and limits: Investigators reported 150 to 200 TCR beta chains as tied to cytomegalovirus. While the bulk of TCR sequences proved rare, some public TCRs turned up in many donors. Reportedly, diagnosis of cytomegalovirus status by the classifier showed high specificity and sensitivity. With later analysis, a missense DCLRE1C variant became linked to TCR beta V- and J-gene trimming.

The sequence came from a woman in her forties or fifties in good health and CMV-seropositive. Sequenced: PBMCs. The chain is built from TRBV7-9 and TRBJ1-3, with D possibly TRBD1 on 5 matching bases. CDR3 bases: TGTGCCAGCAGCTATCAGGGAAGTTCTGGAAACACCATATATTTT. Translating it yields CASSYQGSSGNTIYF.